The 32 T cell receptor beta chains below come from one sample, sequenced in a study of beta chain features in type 1 diabetes. Sequencing targeted expressed TCRB transcripts, as all isolated RNA had been reverse transcribed. Clones were read by immunoSEQ multiplex PCR, and TCRdb kept only the in-frame ones, dropping some. Altogether 200,000 to 250,000 clones are present, 9.6% being singletons, with the ten largest covering less than 0.035%. The material sequenced was naive CD4+ T cells from blood. Receptors originate from a woman between 18 and 30 years old in good health.

This sequence joins TRBV19 and TRBJ2-7, with D possibly TRBD2 on 6 matching bases. CDR3 size: 14 residues. Germline-derived CDR1 and CDR2 are LNHDA and SQIVND (reference sequence). V shed 3 bases and J shed 6 bases, with 15 bases lying between them. In DNA form, the CDR3 reads TGTGCCAGTAGTATTCCCGGGGGATCAGGCGAGCAGTACTTC. It is translated as CASSIPGGSGEQYF.

The V and J genes are TRBV2 and TRBJ1-2, with 7 positions matching TRBD1. This CDR3 contains 16 residues. V lost 3 bases to trimming and J lost 4 bases; unmatched junction nucleotides: 11. Germline values: CDR1 SNHLY, CDR2 FYNNEI. The CDR3 region is CASSDARTGRGYGYTF. In nucleotides, the CDR3 is TGTGCCAGCAGTGACGCTAGGACAGGAAGGGGCTATGGCTACACCTTC.

The rearrangement uses TRBV6-1 and TRBJ1-5, with TRBD1 identical over 7 bases. Trimming removed 5 bases from V and 9 bases from J; junction bases left unmatched: 7. Per the germline V gene, CDR1 is MNHNS and CDR2 is SASEGT. The CDR3 is 13 residues long. CDR3 coding DNA: TGTGCCAGCAGTCCCGACAGGGCTATGCCCCAGCATTTT. Protein product: CASSPDRAMPQHF.

This clone was seen more than once but under ten times. The V and J genes are TRBV7-9 and TRBJ2-7; D ambiguous. The CDR3 loop spans 13 amino acids. Looked up from germline, CDR1 is SEHNR and CDR2 is FQNEAQ (reference sequence). Trimming pared 0 bases from V and 2 bases from J, leaving 5 bases between. CDR3 residues: CASSLAPTYEQYF. DNA of the CDR3: TGTGCCAGCAGCTTAGCCCCCACCTACGAGCAGTACTTC.

In its sample, this clone was seen many times. The J gene is TRBJ2-7, the V gene TRBV4-1; D gene unclear. Deletions cut 1 base from V and 0 bases from J, with 10 bases between. This CDR3 has 15 residues. Germline V gene data show CDR1 as MGHRA and CDR2 as YSYEKL. CDR3 DNA sequence: TGCGCCAGCAGCCAAGTTTGGGCTCTCTCCTACGAGCAGTACTTC. Translation gives CASSQVWALSYEQYF.

The J gene is TRBJ2-1, the V gene TRBV5-1, with a tentative D call TRBD1 (5 bases). The CDR3 totals 15 residues. Trimming left V 0 bases short and J 10 bases short, with 17 bases between. Looked up from germline, CDR1 is SGHRS and CDR2 is YFSETQ. CDR3 amino acids: CASSLGRALGSEQFF. The CDR3 DNA sequence: TGCGCCAGCAGCTTGGGCAGGGCTTTGGGCAGCGAGCAGTTCTTC.

This clone showed up just a few times. The chain joins TRBV9 to TRBJ2-3, with 13 nucleotides matching TRBD2. CDR1 is SGDLS, CDR2 YYNGEE, per germline. The CDR3 consists of 16 residues. J was trimmed by 5 bases and V by 4 bases; bases with no gene match: 7. The CDR3: CASSIGLAGVGDTQYF. CDR3 DNA sequence: TGTGCCAGCAGCATCGGACTAGCGGGAGTCGGAGATACGCAGTATTTT.

This clone came up a few times. V is TRBV5-1 and J is TRBJ1-1; 7 nucleotides align to TRBD1. The V gene end was trimmed by 0 bases and the J gene end by 0 bases; junction bases not matched to a gene: 8. The CDR3 consists of 17 residues. Germline-derived CDR1 and CDR2 are SGHRS and YFSETQ. Here the CDR3 reads CASSLGGQASMNTEAFF. CDR3 sequence (DNA): TGCGCCAGCAGCTTGGGAGGACAGGCGTCCATGAACACTGAAGCTTTCTTT.

This clone was recorded many times. This chain joins TRBV10-3 and TRBJ2-5; no firm D call. V was shortened by 2 bases and J by 5 bases, with 3 bases between the two germline ends. The length of the CDR3 is 11 residues. Germline values: CDR1 ENHRY, CDR2 SYGVKD. The CDR3 loop is CAISEGETQYF. CDR3 DNA: TGTGCCATCAGTGAGGGCGAGACCCAGTACTTC.

This clone was seen a few times. The J gene is TRBJ2-7, the V gene TRBV6-5; 9 positions match TRBD2. After removal of 2 bases from V and 7 bases from J, the junction contained 6 bases not matched to a gene. The CDR3 is made up of 14 amino acids. Per the germline V gene, CDR1 is MNHEY and CDR2 is SVGAGI. CDR3 bases: TGTGCCAGCAGTTACATGCGGGAGGGAGGTGAGCAGTACTTC. The encoded protein is CASSYMREGGEQYF.

Ten or more counts support this clone. The chain uses TRBV18 and TRBJ2-1; unclear D gene. The V gene's germline CDR1 is KGHSH and CDR2 LQKENI. The germline V and J ends were trimmed by 2 bases and 6 bases, with 5 bases remaining between them. The CDR3 consists of 12 residues. The CDR3 region is CASSPTRNEQFF. The CDR3 nucleotides read TGTGCCAGCTCACCAACTCGCAATGAGCAGTTCTTC.

This clone was counted between two and nine times. The chain employs TRBV19 and TRBJ1-5; 11 nucleotides line up with TRBD1. The length of the CDR3 is 15 residues. CDR1 is LNHDA, CDR2 SQIVND, per germline (reference sequence). V shed 5 bases and J 4 bases; nucleotides not matched to a gene: 4. The CDR3 is CASSQGQGANQPQHF. CDR3 in DNA: TGTGCCAGTAGTCAAGGACAGGGGGCGAATCAGCCCCAGCATTTT.

This clone was observed a few times. This chain connects TRBV12-5 to TRBJ2-5; the match to TRBD2 covers 12 bases. Germline lookup yields CDR1 LGHNT and CDR2 FRNRAP. Germline trimming cut 5 bases from V and 5 bases from J; bases unmatched to any gene: 12. This CDR3 is built from 17 residues. DNA for the CDR3: TGTGCTAGTGGTCCCCGGACTAGCGGGAACCCGGGGGAGACCCAGTACTTC. Protein sequence: CASGPRTSGNPGETQYF.

This clone was observed a few times. This chain links TRBV5-4 with TRBJ1-1; TRBD1 agrees at 7 bases. Germline CDR1 is SGHNT and CDR2 is YYREEE (reference sequence). CDR3 length: 19 residues. The ends lost 0 bases at V and 2 bases at J; junction bases unmatched: 16. The CDR3 is CASSLGQGRNWESNTEAFF. CDR3 bases: TGTGCCAGCAGCTTGGGACAGGGCCGGAATTGGGAGTCAAACACTGAAGCTTTCTTT. Supplemented by reference TRBV5-4 and TRBJ1-1, the full variable domain reads ETGVTQSPTHLIKTRGQQVTLRCSSQSGHNTVSWYQQALGQGPQFIFQYYREEENGRGNFPPRFSGLQFPNYSSELNVNALELDDSALYLCASSLGQGRNWESNTEAFFGQGTRLTVV.

This clone was found a few times. This chain connects TRBV9 to TRBJ1-2; tentatively, D is TRBD1 (5 bases). V shed 0 bases and J shed 8 bases, with 17 bases lying between them. CDR3 length: 15 residues. Looked up from germline, CDR1 is SGDLS and CDR2 is YYNGEE. The CDR3 DNA reads TGTGCCAGCAGCGTAGGGGTTAGGGGTTCAGGAGGCTACACCTTC. Encoded protein: CASSVGVRGSGGYTF.

This clone was observed a handful of times. V is TRBV19 and J is TRBJ1-2; D is ambiguous. CDR1 is LNHDA and CDR2 is SQIVND in the germline V gene (reference sequence). The CDR3 is 12 residues long. Between the trimmed V and J ends, which lost 8 bases and 2 bases, there was a span of 9 bases. The CDR3 loop reads CASARINYGYTF. CDR3 bases: TGTGCCAGTGCGCGGATCAACTATGGCTACACCTTC.

The V gene is TRBV5-1, the J gene TRBJ2-2, with a possible D match to TRBD1 (6 bases). V was pared by 4 bases and J by 1 base, with 8 bases between. The CDR3 is made up of 14 amino acids. Germline V gene lookup returns CDR1 SGHRS and CDR2 YFSETQ. The chain's CDR3 is CASSRTENTGELFF. For the CDR3, the DNA is TGCGCCAGCAGCCGGACAGAGAACACCGGGGAGCTGTTTTTT.

This clone was detected only a few times. The chain has TRBV7-9 and TRBJ1-2; unclear D gene. This CDR3 has 14 residues. Trimming shortened V by 2 bases and J by 1 base, and 8 bases separated the two germline ends. Germline V lookup: CDR1 SEHNR, CDR2 FQNEAQ (reference sequence). CDR3 region: CASSLFASNYGYTF. The CDR3 region has the DNA TGTGCCAGCAGCTTATTCGCCAGTAACTATGGCTACACCTTC. Combining the CDR3 with reference TRBV7-9 and TRBJ1-2 gives the whole variable domain DTGVSQNPRHKITKRGQNVTFRCDPISEHNRLYWYRQTLGQGPEFLTYFQNEAQLEKSRLLSDRFSAERPKGSFSTLEIQRTEQGDSAMYLCASSLFASNYGYTFGSGTRLTVV.

The chain is built from TRBV7-9 and TRBJ1-2, with unresolved D. This CDR3 contains 12 residues. The V and J ends lost 7 bases and 3 bases respectively, with 9 bases between them. Germline V CDR1 and CDR2: SEHNR, FQNEAQ (reference sequence). The CDR3 DNA reads TGTGCCAGCATGCGCCCGGACTATGGCTACACCTTC. This codes for CASMRPDYGYTF.

This clone has a handful of counts. The chain uses TRBV30 and TRBJ1-1, with D hard to call. Germline V CDR1 and CDR2: GTSNPN, SVGIG (reference sequence). V was clipped by 4 bases and J by 5 bases, with 14 bases between them. The CDR3 runs to 13 residues. CDR3 sequence (DNA): TGTGCCTGGATTATCACTCCGGGGACTGAAGCTTTCTTT. As protein: CAWIITPGTEAFF.

This clone was picked up a small number of times. The gene calls are TRBV29-1 and TRBJ2-4; the match to TRBD2 covers 14 bases. The germline CDR1 and CDR2 sequences are SQVTM and ANQGSEA. The junction had 7 bases not matched to a gene; V was cut back by 3 bases and J by 9 bases. The length of the CDR3 is 15 residues. The CDR3 nucleotides read TGCAGCGTTGAGGGGACTAGCGGGAGTATTTCCATTCAGTACTTC. It is translated as CSVEGTSGSISIQYF.

The chain has TRBV6-5 and TRBJ2-1; the match to TRBD2 covers 11 bases. Unmatched junction bases numbered 4, after V lost 5 bases and J lost 7 bases. There are 14 residues in the CDR3. Germline V gene data show CDR1 as MNHEY and CDR2 as SVGAGI. The CDR3 loop is CASSVAGGRNEQFF. The CDR3 DNA is TGTGCCAGCAGTGTAGCGGGGGGGAGGAATGAGCAGTTCTTC.

This clone came up a few times. The J gene is TRBJ1-2, the V gene TRBV2, with D unclear. There are 12 residues in the CDR3. Germline V gene lookup returns CDR1 SNHLY and CDR2 FYNNEI. V lost 4 bases, J lost 8 bases, and 11 bases lay in between. The CDR3 here is CASSVEGYGYTF. The CDR3 bases are TGTGCCAGCAGTGTTGAGGGTTACGGCTACACCTTC.

The chain joins TRBV7-2 to TRBJ2-1; 16 nucleotides align to TRBD2. Germline V gene data show CDR1 as SGHTA and CDR2 as FQGNSA. There are 19 residues in the CDR3. The ends lost 4 bases at V and 0 bases at J; junction bases unmatched: 6. CDR3 DNA: TGTGCCAGCAGCTCGAGGGGACTAGCGGGAGGGAGCTCCTACAATGAGCAGTTCTTC. This encodes CASSSRGLAGGSSYNEQFF.

This clone has only a few counts. J is TRBJ1-2 and V is TRBV6-5; D gene uncertain. Trimming shortened V by 2 bases and J by 6 bases, and 10 bases separated the two germline ends. This CDR3 is 13 amino acids long. Germline CDR1 is MNHEY and CDR2 is SVGAGI. CDR3 in amino acids: CASSYRALDGYTF. In DNA, the CDR3 is TGTGCCAGCAGTTACCGCGCATTGGATGGCTACACCTTC.

The chain links TRBV9 to TRBJ2-3; 9 bases fit TRBD2. The CDR3 spans 17 residues. From germline, CDR1 is SGDLS and CDR2 YYNGEE. V trimming: 0 bases; J trimming: 2 bases; junction bases outside the gene matches: 7. In DNA, the CDR3 is TGTGCCAGCAGCGTAGTTAGCGGGGGCCTATCCACAGATACGCAGTATTTT. It encodes CASSVVSGGLSTDTQYF. The complete variable domain, with remaining parts taken from reference TRBV9 and TRBJ2-3, reads DSGVTQTPKHLITATGQRVTLRCSPRSGDLSVYWYQQSLDQGLQFLIQYYNGEERAKGNILERFSAQQFPDLHSELNLSSLELGDSALYFCASSVVSGGLSTDTQYFGPGTRLTVL.

The chain joins TRBV15 to TRBJ1-2; D possibly corresponds to TRBD1 (6 bases). The CDR3 is made up of 14 amino acids. The germline V gene has CDR1 LNHNV and CDR2 YYDKDF (reference sequence). V lost 2 bases and J lost 4, with 11 bases in between. DNA of the CDR3: TGTGCCACCAGCAGACCAGGACAGCCCTATGGCTACACCTTC. Its translation is CATSRPGQPYGYTF. Looking up the rest from reference TRBV15 and TRBJ1-2 gives the full variable domain: DAMVIQNPRYQVTQFGKPVTLSCSQTLNHNVMYWYQQKSSQAPKLLFHYYDKDFNNEADTPDNFQSRRPNTSFCFLDIRSPGLGDTAMYLCATSRPGQPYGYTFGSGTRLTVV.

This clone was observed a few times. The chain has TRBV2 and TRBJ1-4, with D possibly TRBD1 on 6 matching bases. The germline CDR1 and CDR2 sequences are SNHLY and FYNNEI. Trimming removed 8 bases from V and 7 bases from J, with 14 bases in between. This CDR3 has 13 amino acids. The CDR3 loop is CASSRGSGEKLFF. The DNA for the CDR3 is TGTGCCAGCTCGAGGGGGTCAGGTGAAAAACTGTTTTTT. Based on the CDR3 plus reference TRBV2 and TRBJ1-4, the full variable domain is EPEVTQTPSHQVTQMGQEVILRCVPISNHLYFYWYRQILGQKVEFLVSFYNNEISEKSEIFDDQFSVERPDGSNFTLKIRSTKLEDSAMYFCASSRGSGEKLFFGSGTQLSVL.

This clone occurred a few times. The J gene is TRBJ1-1, the V gene TRBV28, with 9 bases matching TRBD1. This CDR3 is built from 16 residues. J was trimmed by 10 bases and V by 5 bases; bases with no gene match: 17. Germline V gene sequence: CDR1 MDHEN, CDR2 SYDVKM. CDR3 in DNA: TGTGCCAGCAGTCCCCCGGGACAGGGATCTGCCTTTCGAGCTTTCTTT. Protein sequence: CASSPPGQGSAFRAFF.

J is TRBJ2-7 and V is TRBV5-1; 9 positions match TRBD1. CDR1 SGHRS and CDR2 YFSETQ come from the germline V gene. The ends lost 0 bases at V and 6 bases at J; junction bases unmatched: 4. There are 14 residues in the CDR3. The CDR3, as DNA: TGCGCCAGCAGCTTGGGGGGACAGGGTTTCGAGCAGTACTTC. Its protein product is CASSLGGQGFEQYF.

As concerns this clone: The junction differs from germline at one of its ends, possibly a read error. The chain employs TRBV18 and TRBJ2-7; D remains ambiguous. The CDR3 extends over 9 amino acids. The germline gives CDR1 KGHSH, CDR2 LQKENI. CDR3 region: CASSPRSFF. CDR3 sequence (DNA): TGTGCCAGCTCACCACGGAGCTTCTTC.

This sequence joins TRBV30 and TRBJ2-6; D possibly corresponds to TRBD2 (6 bases). CDR1 is GTSNPN, CDR2 SVGIG, per germline (reference sequence). V lost 0 bases and J lost 2, with 8 bases in between. The CDR3 contains 15 residues. CDR3: CAWSVRGAGANVLTF. Written as DNA, the CDR3 is TGTGCCTGGAGTGTACGCGGGGCTGGGGCCAACGTCCTGACTTTC.